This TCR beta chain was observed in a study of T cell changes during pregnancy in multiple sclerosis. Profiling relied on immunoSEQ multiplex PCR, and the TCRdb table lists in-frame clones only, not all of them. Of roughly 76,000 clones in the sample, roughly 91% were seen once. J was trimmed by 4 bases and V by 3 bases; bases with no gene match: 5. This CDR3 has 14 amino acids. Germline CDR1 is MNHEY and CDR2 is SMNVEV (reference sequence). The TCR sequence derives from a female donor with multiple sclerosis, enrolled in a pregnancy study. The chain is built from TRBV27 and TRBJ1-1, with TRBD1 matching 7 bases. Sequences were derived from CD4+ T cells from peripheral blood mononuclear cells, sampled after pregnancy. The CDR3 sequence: CASSFSQGGTEAFF. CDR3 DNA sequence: TGTGCCAGCAGTTTTTCTCAGGGGGGCACTGAAGCTTTCTTT.